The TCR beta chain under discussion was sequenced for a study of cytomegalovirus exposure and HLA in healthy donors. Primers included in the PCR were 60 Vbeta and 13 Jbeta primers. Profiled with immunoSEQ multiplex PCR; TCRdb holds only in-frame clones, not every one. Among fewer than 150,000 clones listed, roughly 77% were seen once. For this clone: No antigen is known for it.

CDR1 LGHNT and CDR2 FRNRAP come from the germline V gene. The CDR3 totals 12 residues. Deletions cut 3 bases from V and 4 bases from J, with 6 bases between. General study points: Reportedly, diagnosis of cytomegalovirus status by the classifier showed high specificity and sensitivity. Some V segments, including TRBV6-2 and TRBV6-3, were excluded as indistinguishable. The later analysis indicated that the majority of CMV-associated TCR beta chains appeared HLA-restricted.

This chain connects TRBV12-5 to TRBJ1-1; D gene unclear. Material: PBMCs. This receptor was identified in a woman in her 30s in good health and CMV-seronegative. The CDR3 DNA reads TGTGCTAGTGGTTTTTCTTCCACTGAAGCTTTCTTT. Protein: CASGFSSTEAFF. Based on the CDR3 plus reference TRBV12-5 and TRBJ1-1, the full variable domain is DARVTQTPRHKVTEMGQEVTMRCQPILGHNTVFWYRQTMMQGLELLAYFRNRAPLDDSGMPKDRFSAEMPDATLATLKIQPSEPRDSAVYFCASGFSSTEAFFGQGTRLTVV.